This T cell receptor (beta chain) was recovered during a study of human T cells and chemical hapten exposure. Study-wide points: The study found that PT1 expanded TCR counts correlated positively with patch test score.

Worth noting for this clonotype: The antigen is undetermined.

The trim removed 3 bases at V and 0 bases at J, leaving 0 bases unmatched. The CDR3 runs to 14 residues. Per germline, CDR1 SGHDT and CDR2 YYEEEE. Time point here: patch test 2, 6 weeks after DPC sensitization. Indicated treatment: therapeutic diphenylcyclopropenone sensitization with weekly scalp DPC. MiXCR was run by TCRdb on the RACE reads, yielding one entry per CDR3 protein. The profile shows 80,000 to 100,000 distinct CDR3 sequences, 9.3% of them singletons. Sequenced material: whole blood, taken in connection with sensitization to the hapten diphenylcyclopropenone (DPC). The receptor's source is a woman aged 40 to 50 with alopecia areata. Some clones in this sample may be carry-over from other donors' samples. The chain links TRBV5-6 to TRBJ2-7, with TRBD1 matching over 10 bases. The CDR3 region is CASSWDRGSYEQYF. The CDR3 nucleotides are TGTGCCAGCAGCTGGGACAGGGGCTCCTACGAGCAGTACTTC.